These 19 T cell receptor beta chains share one sample of origin, sequenced in a study of graft-versus-host responses after intestinal transplantation. Generated by immunoSEQ multiplex PCR, the TCRdb table keeps only in-frame clones and is missing some. The sample gives roughly 4,000 clones, around a fifth of which show up once; less than 6% is in the top ten. The material was alloreactive CD4+ T cells from a mixed lymphocyte reaction culture, obtained before transplantation. Specified subset: CFSE-low proliferating T cells sorted from roughly six-day pre-transplant mixed lymphocyte reaction (GvH or HvG direction). These receptors were obtained from a human patient who was an organ donor for intestinal transplantation.

The chain employs TRBV4-2 and TRBJ2-3, with 8 bases identical to TRBD2. The CDR3 runs 14 residues. Trimming took 4 bases from V and 8 from J; bases not matched to a gene: 8. Germline V gene sequence: CDR1 LGHNA, CDR2 YNFKEQ. CDR3 in DNA: TGTGCCAGCAGCCCTCTCGCGGGGGGAGGTACGCAGTATTTT. Translation: CASSPLAGGGTQYF.

This clone was detected only a few times. An end of the junction does not agree with germline; a read error may underlie this. The rearrangement uses TRBV7-9 and TRBJ1-6; D is uncertain. Germline CDR1 and CDR2: SEHNR and FQNEAQ (reference sequence). CDR3 length: 15 residues. The CDR3 sequence is CASSQDQYSNSPLHF. Here the CDR3 DNA reads TGCGCCAGCAGCCAAGATCAGTACAGTAATTCACCCCTCCACTTT.

The V call is TRBV28, the J call TRBJ1-2; 8 positions match TRBD1. With 3 bases clipped from V and 4 bases from J, the junction kept 4 bases outside the gene matches. Germline CDR1 and CDR2: MDHEN and SYDVKM. The CDR3 spans 14 residues. CDR3 loop: CASSLPTGGYGYTF. The CDR3 DNA is TGTGCCAGCAGTTTGCCCACAGGGGGCTATGGCTACACCTTC.

The gene calls are TRBV7-2 and TRBJ2-3; 7 bases agree with TRBD2. Trimming cost V 3 bases and J 1 base; bases outside gene matches: 1. Germline loops: CDR1 SGHTA, CDR2 FQGNSA. This CDR3 is built from 14 residues. CDR3 coding DNA: TGTGCCAGCAGCTTTCTAGCGGGCACAGATACGCAGTATTTT. Its protein product is CASSFLAGTDTQYF.

This clone is labeled as large. This chain connects TRBV28 to TRBJ1-3; TRBD1 might be the D (6 bases). The germline V gene has CDR1 MDHEN and CDR2 SYDVKM. The CDR3 loop spans 14 amino acids. Trimming shortened V by 5 bases and J by 9 bases, and 17 bases separated the two germline ends. The CDR3 bases are TGTGCCAGCAGTCTACAGGCCAGGGGAGCCACCATATATTTT. Its translation is CASSLQARGATIYF.

The table lists this clone with a few counts. The chain employs TRBV28 and TRBJ1-5; 7 nucleotides line up with TRBD1. With 3 bases clipped from V and 3 bases from J, the junction kept 8 bases outside the gene matches. From germline, CDR1 is MDHEN and CDR2 SYDVKM. This CDR3 has 16 amino acids. Written as DNA, the CDR3 is TGTGCCAGCAGTTTGCCTGGAGGGGGCCACAATCAGCCCCAGCATTTT. This gives the protein CASSLPGGGHNQPQHF.

This clone is categorized as medium-sized. The chain combines TRBV28 with TRBJ1-1; D may be TRBD1 (5 bases). Germline CDR1 reads MDHEN; CDR2 reads SYDVKM. Between the trimmed V and J ends, which lost 5 bases and 0 bases, there was a span of 7 bases. The CDR3 loop spans 13 amino acids. CDR3 bases: TGTGCCAGCAGTCAGGGTATGAACACTGAAGCTTTCTTT. Encoded protein: CASSQGMNTEAFF.

The V and J genes are TRBV9 and TRBJ2-2; weak D call: TRBD1 (6 bases). Germline V gene data show CDR1 as SGDLS and CDR2 as YYNGEE. The CDR3 is 14 residues long. Deletions cut 5 bases from V and 6 bases from J, with 14 bases between. DNA of the CDR3: TGTGCCAGCAGGCCAACAGGGTTTCCCGGGGAGCTGTTTTTT. Its protein is CASRPTGFPGELFF.

In this sample, this clone is medium-sized (0.01 to 0.1%). One end of the junction fails to match germline, which may point to a read error. The V gene is TRBV7-7, the J gene TRBJ2-2; TRBD1 matches at 8 bases. The CDR3 extends over 15 amino acids. Per the germline V gene, CDR1 is SSHAT and CDR2 is FNYEAQ (reference sequence). CDR3 sequence: CASSLGQGYTGELFF. The CDR3 DNA is TGTGCTAGCAGCTTAGGACAGGGCTACACCGGGGAGCTGTTTTTT. Full variable domain (outside the CDR3, taken from reference TRBV7-7 and TRBJ2-2): GAGVSQSPRYKVTKRGQDVTLRCDPISSHATLYWYQQALGQGPEFLTYFNYEAQPDKSGLPSDRFSAERPEGSISTLTIQRTEQRDSAMYRCASSLGQGYTGELFFGEGSRLTVL.

The chain combines TRBV7-3 with TRBJ1-6; 7 bases map to TRBD1. Trimming at V came to 8 bases and at J to 9 bases, leaving 7 bases not matched to a gene. Germline CDR1 and CDR2: SGHTA and FQGTGA. This CDR3 contains 13 residues. The CDR3 loop reads CASAEQGTSPLHF. DNA for the CDR3: TGTGCCAGCGCCGAACAGGGGACTTCACCCCTCCACTTT.

This clone was observed a handful of times. This rearrangement joins TRBV20-1 to TRBJ1-5; D is uncertain. This CDR3 is 11 amino acids long. Germline-derived CDR1 and CDR2 are DFQATT and SNEGSKA (reference sequence). Trimming stripped 5 bases from V and 4 bases from J, with 6 bases between. The CDR3 loop is CSARLNQPQHF. CDR3 bases: TGCAGTGCTCGTCTGAATCAGCCCCAGCATTTT.

By sample fraction, this clone is medium-sized. The chain employs TRBV28 and TRBJ1-5, with a possible D match to TRBD1 (5 bases). The V gene lost 4 bases and the J gene lost 7 bases, with 17 bases spanning the gap. In germline, CDR1 is MDHEN, CDR2 SYDVKM. This CDR3 spans 15 amino acids. CDR3 residues: CASSYREGYPQPQHF. The CDR3 DNA reads TGTGCCAGCAGTTATCGGGAGGGGTACCCCCAGCCCCAGCATTTT.

This chain joins TRBV7-3 and TRBJ2-3; the D gene is possibly TRBD2 (6 bases). V was shortened by 3 bases and J by 4 bases, with 14 bases between the two germline ends. CDR3 length: 15 amino acids. Germline CDR1 SGHTA, CDR2 FQGTGA. CDR3 nucleotide sequence: TGTGCCAGCAGCTTCGCCACACCGGGAGCAGATACGCAGTATTTT. Encoded protein: CASSFATPGADTQYF.

This clone is medium-sized by share. The chain uses TRBV5-1 and TRBJ2-3; a possible D gene is TRBD2 (6 bases). V lost 0 bases and J lost 4, with 12 bases in between. The length of the CDR3 is 15 residues. The V gene's germline CDR1 is SGHRS and CDR2 YFSETQ. The CDR3 DNA reads TGCGCCAGCAGCTTGGGTCCTCCGGGGGCAGATACGCAGTATTTT. Its protein product is CASSLGPPGADTQYF.

CDR3 protein: CASSSRPGFSGNTIYF. The CDR3 DNA sequence: TGTGCCAGCAGTTCGCGTCCGGGTTTCTCTGGAAACACCATATATTTT. The V call is TRBV28, the J call TRBJ1-3, with D unclear. V lost 4 bases to trimming and J lost 0 bases, with 13 bases between them. Germline loops: CDR1 MDHEN, CDR2 SYDVKM. The CDR3 has 16 residues.

Relative to its sample, this clone is large. One junction end does not reproduce the germline sequence, and a read error may be involved. The chain recombines TRBV7-7 with TRBJ2-3; D is undetermined. The CDR3 contains 13 residues. The germline V gene encodes CDR1 SSHAT and CDR2 FNYEAQ (reference sequence). CDR3 in amino acids: CASSFLSGDTQYF. In DNA, the CDR3 is TGTGCTAGCAGCTTTCTGAGTGGAGATACGCAGTATTTT.

This clone has a handful of counts. The rearrangement uses TRBV4-1 and TRBJ2-5; the match to TRBD1 covers 7 bases. The J segment lost 4 bases and the V segment lost 0 bases, leaving 2 bases of the junction unmatched. The germline CDR1 and CDR2 sequences are MGHRA and YSYEKL. The CDR3 runs 14 residues. The CDR3 protein is CASSQEDRSETQYF. The CDR3 nucleotides read TGCGCCAGCAGCCAAGAGGACAGGTCAGAGACCCAGTACTTC.

This clone was counted a few times. The chain recombines TRBV5-5 with TRBJ1-5; D is undetermined. V was trimmed by 0 bases and J by 3 bases, leaving 7 bases between them. CDR1 is SGHKS, CDR2 YYEKEE, per germline (reference sequence). The CDR3 is made up of 14 amino acids. The chain's CDR3 is CASSLEPLNQPQHF. For the CDR3, the DNA is TGTGCCAGCAGCTTGGAGCCACTCAATCAGCCCCAGCATTTT. The full variable domain, with the rest looked up from reference TRBV5-5 and TRBJ1-5, is DAGVTQSPTHLIKTRGQQVTLRCSPISGHKSVSWYQQVLGQGPQFIFQYYEKEERGRGNFPDRFSARQFPNYSSELNVNALLLGDSALYLCASSLEPLNQPQHFGDGTRLSIL.

This rearrangement joins TRBV7-6 to TRBJ2-5, with D tentatively TRBD1 (6 bases). The CDR3 runs to 13 residues. V was clipped by 5 bases and J by 13 bases, with 20 bases between them. From germline, CDR1 is SGHVS and CDR2 FNYEAQ. CDR3 in amino acids: CASSPSPRGFLYF. The DNA of the CDR3 is TGTGCCAGCAGCCCCTCGCCCAGGGGTTTTTTGTACTTC.